This entry concerns a single T cell receptor (beta chain). The antigen remains unidentified. This sample is drawn from a study of CD4+ T cells in melanoma. The V gene lost 4 bases and the J gene lost 4 bases, with 6 bases spanning the gap. This CDR3 is 11 amino acids long. Germline V gives CDR1 SQVTM, CDR2 ANQGSEA. Method: immunoSEQ multiplex PCR; TCRdb's copy keeps in-frame clones and lacks some. The table has 9,500 or so clones, around 78% seen once. Notes on the study in general: Neoantigen-specific CD4+ T cells in melanoma reportedly had diverse differentiation states. CD8+ T cell, macrophage and B cell function reportedly correlated with neoantigen-specific CD4+ T cells.

The sample consisted of cells from a culture (not recorded whether cultured in vitro). The chain employs TRBV29-1 and TRBJ2-3; perhaps TRBD1 as D (6 bases). The source is a human donor with melanoma. The CDR3 reads CSVAGADTQYF. The CDR3 DNA reads as TGCAGCGTTGCAGGGGCAGATACGCAGTATTTT.